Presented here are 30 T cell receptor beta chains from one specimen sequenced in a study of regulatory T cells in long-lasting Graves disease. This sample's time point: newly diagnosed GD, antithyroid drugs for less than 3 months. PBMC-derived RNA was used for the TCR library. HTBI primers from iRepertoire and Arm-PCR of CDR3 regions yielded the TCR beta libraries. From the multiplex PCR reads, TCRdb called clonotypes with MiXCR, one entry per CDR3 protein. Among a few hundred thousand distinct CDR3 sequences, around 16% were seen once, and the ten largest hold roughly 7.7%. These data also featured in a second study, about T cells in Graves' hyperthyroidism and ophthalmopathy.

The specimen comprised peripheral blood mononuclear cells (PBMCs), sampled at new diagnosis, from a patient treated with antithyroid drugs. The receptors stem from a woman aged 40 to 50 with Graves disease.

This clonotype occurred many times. The CDR3 nucleotides are TGTGCCAGCAGCCCCCCCCCCGGACACAATGAGCAGTTCTTC. Amino acids: CASSPPPGHNEQFF. The rearrangement links TRBV7-9 to TRBJ2-1; D is unclear. Germline CDR1 SEHNR, CDR2 FQNEAQ (reference sequence). This CDR3 has 14 residues. V gave up 5 bases and J gave up 5 bases, with 13 bases separating them.

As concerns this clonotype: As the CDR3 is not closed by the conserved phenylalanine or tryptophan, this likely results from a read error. The CDR3 nucleotides read TGCGCCAGCAGCTTGAGCCCCCGGGACGACAATGAGCAGTTCCTC. The encoded protein is CASSLSPRDDNEQFL. The rearrangement uses TRBV5-1 and TRBJ2-1; D could derive from TRBD1 or TRBD2 (5 bases each). This CDR3 comprises 15 residues. V lost 1 base to trimming and J lost 5 bases, with 13 bases between them. Germline values: CDR1 SGHRS, CDR2 YFSETQ.

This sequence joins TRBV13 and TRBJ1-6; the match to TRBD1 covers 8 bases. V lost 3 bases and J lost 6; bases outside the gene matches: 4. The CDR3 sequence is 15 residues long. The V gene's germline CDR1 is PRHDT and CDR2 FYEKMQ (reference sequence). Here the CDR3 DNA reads TGTGCCAGCAGCTTCGGACAGGGAAGTAATTCACCCCTCCACTTT. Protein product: CASSFGQGSNSPLHF.

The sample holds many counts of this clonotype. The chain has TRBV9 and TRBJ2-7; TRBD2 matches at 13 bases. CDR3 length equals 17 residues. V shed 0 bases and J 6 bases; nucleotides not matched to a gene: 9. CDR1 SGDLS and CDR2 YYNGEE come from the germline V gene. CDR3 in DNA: TGTGCCAGCAGCGTAGCCCTCGGGACTAGCGGGAATACCGAGCAGTACTTC. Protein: CASSVALGTSGNTEQYF.

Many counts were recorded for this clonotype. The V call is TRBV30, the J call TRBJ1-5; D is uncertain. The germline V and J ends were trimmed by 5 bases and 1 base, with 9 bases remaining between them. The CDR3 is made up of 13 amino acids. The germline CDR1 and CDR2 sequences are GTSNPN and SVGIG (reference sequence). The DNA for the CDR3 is TGTGCCTGGGGACTCTCCAGCAATCAGCCCCAGCATTTT. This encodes CAWGLSSNQPQHF. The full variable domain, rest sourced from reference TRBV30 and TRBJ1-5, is SQTIHQWPATLVQPVGSPLSLECTVEGTSNPNLYWYRQAAGRGLQLLFYSVGIGQISSEVPQNLSASRPQDRQFILSSKKLLLSDSGFYLCAWGLSSNQPQHFGDGTRLSIL.

The CDR3 sequence: CASSYASGKSSYNEQFF. The CDR3 nucleotides are TGTGCCAGTAGTTATGCTAGCGGGAAAAGCTCCTACAATGAGCAGTTCTTC. The rearrangement links TRBV19 to TRBJ2-1; 9 nucleotides align to TRBD2. This CDR3 region has 17 residues. J was trimmed by 0 bases and V by 5 bases; bases with no gene match: 8. The germline V gene has CDR1 LNHDA and CDR2 SQIVND (reference sequence).

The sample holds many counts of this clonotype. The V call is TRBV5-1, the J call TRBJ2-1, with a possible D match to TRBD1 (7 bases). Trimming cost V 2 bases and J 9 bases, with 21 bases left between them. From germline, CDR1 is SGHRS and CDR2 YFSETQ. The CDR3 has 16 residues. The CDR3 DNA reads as TGCGCCAGCAGCTTATCATCAGGGGGGCGGTTTGGTGAGCAGTTCTTC. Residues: CASSLSSGGRFGEQFF.

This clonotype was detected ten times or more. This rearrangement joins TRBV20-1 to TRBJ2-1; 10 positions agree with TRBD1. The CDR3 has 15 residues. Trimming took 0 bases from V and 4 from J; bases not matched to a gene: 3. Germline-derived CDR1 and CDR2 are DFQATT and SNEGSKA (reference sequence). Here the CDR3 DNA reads TGCAGTGCTAGAGAGCGGGACAGGGGATACAATGAGCAGTTCTTC. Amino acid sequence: CSARERDRGYNEQFF.

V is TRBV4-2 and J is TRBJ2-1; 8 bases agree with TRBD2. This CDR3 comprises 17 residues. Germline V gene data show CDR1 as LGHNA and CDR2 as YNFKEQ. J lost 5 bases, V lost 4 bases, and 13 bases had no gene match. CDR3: CASSPRNGGASNNEQFF. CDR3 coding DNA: TGTGCCAGCAGCCCACGTAACGGGGGGGCAAGTAACAATGAGCAGTTCTTC.

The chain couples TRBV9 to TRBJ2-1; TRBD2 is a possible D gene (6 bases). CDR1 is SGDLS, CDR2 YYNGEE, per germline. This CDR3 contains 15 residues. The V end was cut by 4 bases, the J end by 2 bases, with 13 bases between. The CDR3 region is CASSPRERTYNEQFF. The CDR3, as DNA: TGTGCCAGCAGCCCCCGGGAGCGGACCTACAATGAGCAGTTCTTC.

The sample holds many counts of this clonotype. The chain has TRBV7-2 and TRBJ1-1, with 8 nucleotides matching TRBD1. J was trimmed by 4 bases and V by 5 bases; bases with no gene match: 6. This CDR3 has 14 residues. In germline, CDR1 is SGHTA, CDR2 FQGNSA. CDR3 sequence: CASSPQGAVTEAFF. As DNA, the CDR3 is TGTGCCAGCAGCCCCCAGGGGGCAGTCACTGAAGCTTTCTTT.

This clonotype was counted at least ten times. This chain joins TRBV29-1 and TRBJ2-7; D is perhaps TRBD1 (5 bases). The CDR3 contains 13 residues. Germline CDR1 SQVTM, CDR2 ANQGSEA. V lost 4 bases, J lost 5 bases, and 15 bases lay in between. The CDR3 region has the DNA TGCAGCGTTGTGGGCCAGGGTTTCCACGAGCAGTACTTC. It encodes CSVVGQGFHEQYF.

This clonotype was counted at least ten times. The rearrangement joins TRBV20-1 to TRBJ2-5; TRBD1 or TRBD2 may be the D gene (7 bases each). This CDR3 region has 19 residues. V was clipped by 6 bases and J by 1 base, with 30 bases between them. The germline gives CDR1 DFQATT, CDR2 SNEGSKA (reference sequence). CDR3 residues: CSADNRGEELATIQETQYF. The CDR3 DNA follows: TGCAGTGCGGATAACAGGGGCGAGGAACTAGCGACAATCCAAGAGACCCAGTACTTC.

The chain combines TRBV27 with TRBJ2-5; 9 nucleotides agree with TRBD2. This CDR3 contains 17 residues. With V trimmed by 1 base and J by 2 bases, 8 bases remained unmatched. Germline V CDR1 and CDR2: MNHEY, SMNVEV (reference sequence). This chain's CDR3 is CASSLFGTSRQQETQYF. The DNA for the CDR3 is TGTGCCAGCAGTTTATTCGGGACTAGCCGGCAACAAGAGACCCAGTACTTC.

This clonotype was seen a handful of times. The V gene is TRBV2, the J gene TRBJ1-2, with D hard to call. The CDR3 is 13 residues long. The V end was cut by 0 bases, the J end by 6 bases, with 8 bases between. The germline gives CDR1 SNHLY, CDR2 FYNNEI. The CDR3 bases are TGTGCCAGCAGTGAAGCGTTGCGGGATGGCTACACCTTC. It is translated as CASSEALRDGYTF.

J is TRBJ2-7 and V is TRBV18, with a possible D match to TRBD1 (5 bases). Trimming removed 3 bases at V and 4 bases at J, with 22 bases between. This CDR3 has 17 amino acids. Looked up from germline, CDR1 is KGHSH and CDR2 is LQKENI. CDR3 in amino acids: CASSPITLGPEPYEQYV. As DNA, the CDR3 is TGTGCCAGCTCACCGATTACCTTGGGGCCAGAACCTTACGAGCAGTACGTC.

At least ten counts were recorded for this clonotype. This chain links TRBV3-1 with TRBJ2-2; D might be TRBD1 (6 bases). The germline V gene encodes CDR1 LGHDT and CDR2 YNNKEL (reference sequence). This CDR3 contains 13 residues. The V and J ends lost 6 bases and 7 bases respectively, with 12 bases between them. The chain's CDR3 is CASSQQGGGELFF. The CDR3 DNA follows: TGTGCCAGCAGTCAACAGGGTGGCGGGGAGCTGTTTTTT.

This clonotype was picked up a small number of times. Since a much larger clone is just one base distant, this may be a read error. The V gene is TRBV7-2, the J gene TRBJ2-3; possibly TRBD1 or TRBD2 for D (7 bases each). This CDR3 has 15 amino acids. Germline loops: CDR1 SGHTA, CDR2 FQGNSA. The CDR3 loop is CASSPLNGRTGTQYF. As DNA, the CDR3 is TGTGCCAGCAGCCCACTAAACGGGAGGACAGGTACGCAGTATTTT.

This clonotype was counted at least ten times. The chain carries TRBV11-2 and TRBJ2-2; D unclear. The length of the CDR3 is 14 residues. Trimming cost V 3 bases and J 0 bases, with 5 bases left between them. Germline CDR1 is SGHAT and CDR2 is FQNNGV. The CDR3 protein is CASSFLSNTGELFF. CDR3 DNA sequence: TGTGCCAGCAGCTTCCTATCGAACACCGGGGAGCTGTTTTTT.

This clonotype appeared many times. The DNA of the CDR3 is TGTGCCAGCAGTTACTCGAAATTACTAAGCGCCTCTCGGGCCACCGGGGAGCTGTTTTTT. Encoded protein: CASSYSKLLSASRATGELFF. The chain couples TRBV6-5 to TRBJ2-2; D unclear. The CDR3 sequence is 20 residues long. Germline lookup yields CDR1 MNHEY and CDR2 SVGAGI. V lost 0 bases, J lost 4 bases, and 24 bases lay in between.

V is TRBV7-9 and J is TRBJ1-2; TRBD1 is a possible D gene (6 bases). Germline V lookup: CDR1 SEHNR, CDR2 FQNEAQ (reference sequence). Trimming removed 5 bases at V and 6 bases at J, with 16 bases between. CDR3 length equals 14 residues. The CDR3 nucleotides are TGTGCCAGCAGCCAGGAAACGACAGGCAATGGCTACACCTTC. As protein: CASSQETTGNGYTF.

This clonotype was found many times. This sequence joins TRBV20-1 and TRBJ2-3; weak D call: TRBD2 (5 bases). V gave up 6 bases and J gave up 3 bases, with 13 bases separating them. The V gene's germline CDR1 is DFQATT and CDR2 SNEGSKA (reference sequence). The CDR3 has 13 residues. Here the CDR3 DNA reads TGCAGTGCAATGGACTCCCGTACAGATACGCAGTATTTT. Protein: CSAMDSRTDTQYF.

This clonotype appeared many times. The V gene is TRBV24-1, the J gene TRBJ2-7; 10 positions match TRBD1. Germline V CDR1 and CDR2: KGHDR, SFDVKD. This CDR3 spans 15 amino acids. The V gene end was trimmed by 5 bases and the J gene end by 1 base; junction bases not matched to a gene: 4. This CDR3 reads CATSAWDRGSYEQYF. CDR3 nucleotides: TGTGCCACCAGTGCATGGGACAGGGGATCCTACGAGCAGTACTTC.

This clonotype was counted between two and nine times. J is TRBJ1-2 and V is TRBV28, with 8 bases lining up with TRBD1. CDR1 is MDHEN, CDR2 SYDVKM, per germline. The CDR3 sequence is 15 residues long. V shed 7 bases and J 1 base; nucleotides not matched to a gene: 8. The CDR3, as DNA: TGTGCCAGCAATCACGGCAGGGGGCTTAACTATGGCTACACCTTC. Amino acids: CASNHGRGLNYGYTF.

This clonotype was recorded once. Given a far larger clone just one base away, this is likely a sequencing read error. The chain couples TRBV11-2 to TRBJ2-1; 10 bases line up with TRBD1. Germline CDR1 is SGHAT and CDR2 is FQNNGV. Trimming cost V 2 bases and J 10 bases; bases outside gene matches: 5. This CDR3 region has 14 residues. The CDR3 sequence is CASSLNRDRGEQFF. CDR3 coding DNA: TGTGCCAGCAGCTTAAACCGGGACAGGGGCGAGCAGTTCTTC.

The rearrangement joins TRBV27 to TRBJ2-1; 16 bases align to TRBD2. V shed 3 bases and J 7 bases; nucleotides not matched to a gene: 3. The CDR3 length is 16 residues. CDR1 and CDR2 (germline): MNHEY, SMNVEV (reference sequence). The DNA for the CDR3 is TGTGCCAGCAGTTTTGGGACTAGCGGGAGGGGGAATGAGCAGTTCTTC. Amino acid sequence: CASSFGTSGRGNEQFF.

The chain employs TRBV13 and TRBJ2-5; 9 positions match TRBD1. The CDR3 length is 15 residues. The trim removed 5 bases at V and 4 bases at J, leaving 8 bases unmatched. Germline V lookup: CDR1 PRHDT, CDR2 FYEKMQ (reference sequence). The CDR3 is CASSQYRGPGETQYF. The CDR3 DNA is TGTGCCAGCAGCCAATACAGGGGGCCGGGAGAGACCCAGTACTTC.

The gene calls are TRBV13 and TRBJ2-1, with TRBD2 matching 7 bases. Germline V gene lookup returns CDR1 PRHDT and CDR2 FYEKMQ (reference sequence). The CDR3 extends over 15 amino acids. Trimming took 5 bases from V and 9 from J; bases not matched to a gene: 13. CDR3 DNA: TGTGCCAGCAGCCCGGGAGGAGGGGCTCGCAGTGAGCAGTTCTTC. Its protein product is CASSPGGGARSEQFF.

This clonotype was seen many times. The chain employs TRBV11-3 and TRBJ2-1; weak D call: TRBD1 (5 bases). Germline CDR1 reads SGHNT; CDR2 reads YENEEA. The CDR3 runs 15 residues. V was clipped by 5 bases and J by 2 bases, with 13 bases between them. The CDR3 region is CASSPRRVAYNEQFF. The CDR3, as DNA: TGTGCCAGCAGCCCGCGCAGGGTCGCCTACAATGAGCAGTTCTTC.

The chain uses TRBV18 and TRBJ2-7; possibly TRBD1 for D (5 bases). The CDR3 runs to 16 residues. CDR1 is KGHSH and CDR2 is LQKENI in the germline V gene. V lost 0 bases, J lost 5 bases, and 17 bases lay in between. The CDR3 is CASSPPIGRVRNEQYF. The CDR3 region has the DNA TGTGCCAGCTCACCACCGATCGGCAGGGTTCGAAACGAGCAGTACTTC.